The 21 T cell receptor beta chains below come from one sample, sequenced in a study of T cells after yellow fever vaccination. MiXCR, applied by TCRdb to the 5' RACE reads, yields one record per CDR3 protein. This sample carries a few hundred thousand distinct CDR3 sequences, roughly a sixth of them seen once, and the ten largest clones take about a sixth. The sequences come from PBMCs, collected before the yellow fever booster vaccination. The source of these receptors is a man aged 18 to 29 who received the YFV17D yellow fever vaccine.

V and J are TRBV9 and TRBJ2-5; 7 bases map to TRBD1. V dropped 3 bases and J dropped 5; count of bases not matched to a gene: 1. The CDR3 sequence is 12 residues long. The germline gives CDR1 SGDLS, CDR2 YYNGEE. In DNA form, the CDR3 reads TGTGCCAGCAGCGGGGACAGCGAGACCCAGTACTTC. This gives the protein CASSGDSETQYF.

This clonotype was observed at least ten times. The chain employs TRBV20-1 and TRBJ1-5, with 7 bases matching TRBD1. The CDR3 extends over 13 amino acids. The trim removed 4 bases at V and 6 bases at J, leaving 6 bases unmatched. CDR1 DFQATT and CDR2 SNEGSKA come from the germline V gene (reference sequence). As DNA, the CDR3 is TGCAGTGCTACCGGACAGGAAAGTCAGCCCCAGCATTTT. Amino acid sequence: CSATGQESQPQHF.

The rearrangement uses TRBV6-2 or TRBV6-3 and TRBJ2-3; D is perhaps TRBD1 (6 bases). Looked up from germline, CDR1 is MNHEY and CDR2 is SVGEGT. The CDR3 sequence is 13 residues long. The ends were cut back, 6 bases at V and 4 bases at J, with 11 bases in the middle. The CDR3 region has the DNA TGTGCCAGCAGCGTACAGGGACCAGATACGCAGTATTTT. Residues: CASSVQGPDTQYF.

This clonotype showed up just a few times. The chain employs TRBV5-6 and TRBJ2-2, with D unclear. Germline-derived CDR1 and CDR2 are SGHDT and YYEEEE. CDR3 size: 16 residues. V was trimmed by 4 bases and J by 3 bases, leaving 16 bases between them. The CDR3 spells CASSPRIGPDTGELFF. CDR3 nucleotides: TGTGCCAGCAGCCCCCGTATAGGGCCGGACACCGGGGAGCTGTTTTTT.

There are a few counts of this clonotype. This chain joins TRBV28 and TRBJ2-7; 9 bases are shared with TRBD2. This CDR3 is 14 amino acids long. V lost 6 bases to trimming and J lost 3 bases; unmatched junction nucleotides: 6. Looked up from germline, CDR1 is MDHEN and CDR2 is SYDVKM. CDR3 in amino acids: CASSRGTSYYEQYV. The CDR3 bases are TGTGCCAGCAGCCGGGGGACTAGCTACTACGAGCAGTACGTC.

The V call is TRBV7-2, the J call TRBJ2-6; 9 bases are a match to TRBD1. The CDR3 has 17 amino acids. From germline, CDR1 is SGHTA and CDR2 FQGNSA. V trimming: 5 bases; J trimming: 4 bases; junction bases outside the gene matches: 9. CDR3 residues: CASSPGPQGAGANVLTF. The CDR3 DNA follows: TGTGCCAGCAGCCCGGGCCCACAGGGGGCCGGGGCCAACGTCCTGACTTTC.

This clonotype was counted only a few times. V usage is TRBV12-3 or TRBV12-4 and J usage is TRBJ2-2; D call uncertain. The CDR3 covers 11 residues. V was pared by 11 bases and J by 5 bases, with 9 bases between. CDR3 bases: TGTGCCTCCGGGCGGACCGGGGAGCTGTTTTTT. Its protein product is CASGRTGELFF.

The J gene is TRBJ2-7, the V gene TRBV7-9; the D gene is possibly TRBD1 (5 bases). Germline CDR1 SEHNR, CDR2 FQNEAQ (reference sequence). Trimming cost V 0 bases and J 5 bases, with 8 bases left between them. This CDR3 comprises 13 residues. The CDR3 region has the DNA TGTGCCAGCAGCTTAGCCGGACACCACGAGCAGTACTTC. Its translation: CASSLAGHHEQYF.

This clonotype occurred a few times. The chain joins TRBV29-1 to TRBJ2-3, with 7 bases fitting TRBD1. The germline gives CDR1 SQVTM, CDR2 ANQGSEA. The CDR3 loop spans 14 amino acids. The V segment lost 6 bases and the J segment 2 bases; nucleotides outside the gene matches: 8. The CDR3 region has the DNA TGCAGCGTGGATGACAGGGCACTCACAGATACGCAGTATTTT. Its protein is CSVDDRALTDTQYF.

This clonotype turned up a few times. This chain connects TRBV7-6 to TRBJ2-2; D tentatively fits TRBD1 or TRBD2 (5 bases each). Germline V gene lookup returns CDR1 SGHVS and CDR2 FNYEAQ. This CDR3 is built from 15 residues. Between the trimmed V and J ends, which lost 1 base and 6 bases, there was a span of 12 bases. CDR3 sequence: CASSLGPGRPGELFF. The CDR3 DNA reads TGTGCCAGCAGCTTAGGGCCGGGGCGGCCCGGGGAGCTGTTTTTT.

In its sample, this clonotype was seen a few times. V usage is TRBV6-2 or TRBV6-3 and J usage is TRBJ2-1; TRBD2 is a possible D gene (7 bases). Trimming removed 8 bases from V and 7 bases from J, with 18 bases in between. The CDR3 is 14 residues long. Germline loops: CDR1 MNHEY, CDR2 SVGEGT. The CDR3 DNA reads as TGTGCCAGCGCCTCTCGGACAGCGGGAAATGAGCAGTTCTTC. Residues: CASASRTAGNEQFF.

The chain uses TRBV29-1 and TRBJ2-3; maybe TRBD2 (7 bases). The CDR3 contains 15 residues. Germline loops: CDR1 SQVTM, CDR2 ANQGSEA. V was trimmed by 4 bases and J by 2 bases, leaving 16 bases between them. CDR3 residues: CSVVWGGMVTDTQYF. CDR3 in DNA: TGCAGCGTTGTTTGGGGGGGCATGGTCACAGATACGCAGTATTTT.

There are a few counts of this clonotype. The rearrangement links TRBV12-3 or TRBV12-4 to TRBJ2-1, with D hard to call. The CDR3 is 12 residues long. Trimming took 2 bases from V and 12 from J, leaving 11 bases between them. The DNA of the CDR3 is TGTGCCAGCAGTTTAAGGGTCTTGGGGCAGTTCTTC. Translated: CASSLRVLGQFF.

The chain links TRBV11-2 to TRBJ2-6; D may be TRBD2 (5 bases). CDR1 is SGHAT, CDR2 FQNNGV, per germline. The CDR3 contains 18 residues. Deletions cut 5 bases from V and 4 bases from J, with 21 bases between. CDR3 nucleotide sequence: TGTGCCAGCAGCCCTCACGGCGGGCCCCTGTCCGGGGCCAACGTCCTGACTTTC. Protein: CASSPHGGPLSGANVLTF.

CDR3 region: CASSHTRTAEAFF. The CDR3 nucleotides read TGCGCCAGCAGCCACACTAGGACGGCTGAAGCTTTCTTT. The rearrangement uses TRBV4-1 and TRBJ1-1; D gene unclear. The CDR3 spans 13 residues. The germline V gene encodes CDR1 MGHRA and CDR2 YSYEKL. V lost 3 bases and J lost 6, with 11 bases in between.

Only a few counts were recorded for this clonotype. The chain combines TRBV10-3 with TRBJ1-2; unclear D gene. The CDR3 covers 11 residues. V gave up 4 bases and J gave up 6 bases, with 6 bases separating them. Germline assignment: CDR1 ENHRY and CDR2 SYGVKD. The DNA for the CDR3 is TGTGCCATCAGTGCTAGGGATGGCTACACCTTC. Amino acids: CAISARDGYTF.

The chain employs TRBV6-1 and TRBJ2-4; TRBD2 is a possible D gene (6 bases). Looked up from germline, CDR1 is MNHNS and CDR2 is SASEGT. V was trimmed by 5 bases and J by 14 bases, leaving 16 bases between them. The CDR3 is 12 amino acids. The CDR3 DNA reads TGTGCCAGCAGTCTGAGGGTCAGGGAGGAGTACTTC. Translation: CASSLRVREEYF.

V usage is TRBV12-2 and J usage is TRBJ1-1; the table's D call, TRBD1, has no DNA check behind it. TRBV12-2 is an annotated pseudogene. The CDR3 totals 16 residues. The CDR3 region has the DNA TGTGCAAGTCGCTTAGTGAGACATCCCCTATGCACTGAAGCTTTCTTT. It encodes CASRLVRHPLCTEAFF.

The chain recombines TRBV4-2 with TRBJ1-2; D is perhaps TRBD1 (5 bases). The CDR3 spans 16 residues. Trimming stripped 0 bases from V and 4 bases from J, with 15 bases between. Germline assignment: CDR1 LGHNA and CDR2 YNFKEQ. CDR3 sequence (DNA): TGTGCCAGCAGCCAAGATGGGACGGGGGATGGCTATGGCTACACCTTC. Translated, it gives CASSQDGTGDGYGYTF.

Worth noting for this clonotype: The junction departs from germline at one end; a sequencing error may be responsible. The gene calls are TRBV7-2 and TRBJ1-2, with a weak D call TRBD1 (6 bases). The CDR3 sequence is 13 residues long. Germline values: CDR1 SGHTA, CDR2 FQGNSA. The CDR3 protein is CASSLGQSYGYTF. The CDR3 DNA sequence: TGTGCCAGCAGTTTAGGACAGTCCTATGGCTACACCTTC.

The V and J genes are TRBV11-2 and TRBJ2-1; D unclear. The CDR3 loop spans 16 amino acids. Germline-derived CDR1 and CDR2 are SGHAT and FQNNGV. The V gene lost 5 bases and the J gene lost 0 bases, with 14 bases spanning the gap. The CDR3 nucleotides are TGTGCCAGCAGCGCCGAGCCTCCGAGCTCCTACAATGAGCAGTTCTTC. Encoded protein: CASSAEPPSSYNEQFF.